This T cell receptor (beta chain) comes out of a study of CD8+ T cells in alopecia areata. This clone has just a few counts. Its antigen is not known. Overall study findings and caveats: During tofacitinib treatment, many expanded lesional clones remained in scalp and blood. Lesional scalp exceeded normal scalp in clonality, especially in alopecia totalis/universalis.

As to treatment: oral pan-JAK inhibitor, 5-10 mg twice daily. Researchers picked out CD4+ and CD8+ T cells from PBMCs by sorting. There are 15 residues in the CDR3. The V and J ends lost 1 base and 0 bases respectively, with 9 bases between them. From germline, CDR1 is MGHRA and CDR2 YSYEKL. Extracted RNA was reverse transcribed, and the resulting cDNA served as sequencing template. Assay: immunoSEQ multiplex PCR; the TCRdb copy retains only in-frame clones and omits some. The sample contains 160,000 or so clones, 58% of which appear only once. This receptor was obtained from a human donor with alopecia areata. This sequence joins TRBV4-1 and TRBJ1-1; D unclear. The source was CD4+ T cells sorted from blood, collected between weeks 55 and 70, from a patient treated with tofacitinib. The CDR3 region has the DNA TGCGCCAGCAGCCAAGCTGCATCGGTGAACACTGAAGCTTTCTTT. This sequence encodes CASSQAASVNTEAFF.